This T cell receptor beta chain originates from a study of T cell responses to AZD1222 COVID-19 vaccine. Turning to the study itself: Second-dose intervals near 4 or 12 weeks were combined.

Produced via immunoSEQ multiplex PCR; TCRdb's table is partial and in-frame only. The data show some 55,000 clones, 70% to 90% seen once. The CDR3 consists of 13 residues. The J segment lost 1 base and the V segment lost 7 bases, leaving 3 bases of the junction unmatched. The germline gives CDR1 WSHSY, CDR2 SAAADI. This receptor was identified in an adult in good health. The source was peripheral blood, collected on day 0 of AZD1222 vaccination. The chain couples TRBV10-2 to TRBJ2-5; 7 bases match TRBD2. CDR3 bases: TGCGCCAGCACTAGCGGATCCCAAGAGACCCAGTACTTC. This encodes CASTSGSQETQYF.